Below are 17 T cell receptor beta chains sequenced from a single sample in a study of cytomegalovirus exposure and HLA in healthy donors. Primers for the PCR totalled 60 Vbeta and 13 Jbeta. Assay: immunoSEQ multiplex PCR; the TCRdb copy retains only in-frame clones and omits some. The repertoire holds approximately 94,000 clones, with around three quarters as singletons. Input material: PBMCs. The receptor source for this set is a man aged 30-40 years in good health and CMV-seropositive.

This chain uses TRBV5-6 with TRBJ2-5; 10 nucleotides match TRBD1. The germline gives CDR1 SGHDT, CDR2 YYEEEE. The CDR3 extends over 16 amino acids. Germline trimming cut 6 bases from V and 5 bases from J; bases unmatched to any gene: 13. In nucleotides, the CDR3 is TGTGCCAGCACCCCCCTTTTCCGGGACAGGGGTGAGACCCAGTACTTC. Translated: CASTPLFRDRGETQYF.

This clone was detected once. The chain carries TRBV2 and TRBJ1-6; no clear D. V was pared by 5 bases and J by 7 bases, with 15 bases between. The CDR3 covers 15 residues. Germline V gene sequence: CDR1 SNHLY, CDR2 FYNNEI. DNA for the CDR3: TGTGCCAGCAGTCGAACAGATTCCCGGAATTCACCCCTCCACTTT. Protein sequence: CASSRTDSRNSPLHF.

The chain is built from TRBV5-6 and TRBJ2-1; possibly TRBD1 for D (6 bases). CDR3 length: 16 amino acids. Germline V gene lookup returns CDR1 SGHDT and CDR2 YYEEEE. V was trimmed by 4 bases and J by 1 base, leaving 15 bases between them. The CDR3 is CASSLRRGISYNEQFF. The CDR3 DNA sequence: TGTGCCAGCAGCCTACGTAGGGGGATTTCCTACAATGAGCAGTTCTTC.

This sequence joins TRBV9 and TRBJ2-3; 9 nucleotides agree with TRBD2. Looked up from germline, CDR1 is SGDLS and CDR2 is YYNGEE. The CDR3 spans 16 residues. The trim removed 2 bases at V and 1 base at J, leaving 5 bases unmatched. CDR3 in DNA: TGTGCCAGCAGCGTGGGTAGCGGGGGCCGCACAGATACGCAGTATTTT. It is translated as CASSVGSGGRTDTQYF.

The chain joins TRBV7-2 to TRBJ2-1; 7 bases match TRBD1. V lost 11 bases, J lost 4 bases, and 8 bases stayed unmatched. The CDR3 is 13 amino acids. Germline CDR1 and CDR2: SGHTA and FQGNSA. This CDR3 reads CAERGTAYNEQFF. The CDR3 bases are TGTGCCGAAAGAGGGACAGCTTACAATGAGCAGTTCTTC.

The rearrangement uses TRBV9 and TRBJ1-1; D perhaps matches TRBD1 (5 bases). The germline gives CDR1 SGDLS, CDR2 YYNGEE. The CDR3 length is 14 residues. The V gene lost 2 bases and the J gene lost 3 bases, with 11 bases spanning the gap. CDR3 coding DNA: TGTGCCAGCAGCGTGGCAGGGAGGGACACTGAAGCTTTCTTT. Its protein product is CASSVAGRDTEAFF.

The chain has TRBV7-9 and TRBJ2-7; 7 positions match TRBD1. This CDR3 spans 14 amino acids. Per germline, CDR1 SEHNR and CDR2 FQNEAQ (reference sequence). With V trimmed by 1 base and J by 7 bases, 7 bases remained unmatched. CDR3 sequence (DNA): TGTGCCAGCAGCTTAGGCAGGGGGTTCCAAGAGCAGTACGTC. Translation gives CASSLGRGFQEQYV.

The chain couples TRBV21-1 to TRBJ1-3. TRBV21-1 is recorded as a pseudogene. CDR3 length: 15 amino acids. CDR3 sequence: CASSKGNPRGNTTYF. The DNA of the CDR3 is TGTGCCAGCAGCAAAGGGAACCCGCGAGGAAACACCACATATTTT.

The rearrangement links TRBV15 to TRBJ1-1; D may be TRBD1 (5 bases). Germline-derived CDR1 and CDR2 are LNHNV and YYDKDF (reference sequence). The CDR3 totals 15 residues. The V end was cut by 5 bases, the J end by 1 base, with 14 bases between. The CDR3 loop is CATSSLGGPNTEAFF. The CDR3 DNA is TGTGCCACCAGCTCTTTGGGGGGTCCGAACACTGAAGCTTTCTTT.

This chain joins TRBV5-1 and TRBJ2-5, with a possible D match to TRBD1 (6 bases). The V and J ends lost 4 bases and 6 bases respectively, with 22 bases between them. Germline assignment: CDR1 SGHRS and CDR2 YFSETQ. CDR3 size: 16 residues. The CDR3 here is CASSTNRDKPGQTQYF. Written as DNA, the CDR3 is TGCGCCAGCAGCACCAACCGGGACAAACCCGGACAGACCCAGTACTTC. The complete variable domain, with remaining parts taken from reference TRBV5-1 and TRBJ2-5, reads KAGVTQTPRYLIKTRGQQVTLSCSPISGHRSVSWYQQTPGQGLQFLFEYFSETQRNKGNFPGRFSGRQFSNSRSEMNVSTLELGDSALYLCASSTNRDKPGQTQYFGPGTRLLVL.

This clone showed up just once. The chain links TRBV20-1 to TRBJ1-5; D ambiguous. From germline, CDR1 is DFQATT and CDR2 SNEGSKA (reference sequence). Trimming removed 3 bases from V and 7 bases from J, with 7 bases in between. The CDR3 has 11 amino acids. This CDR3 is CSARLGQPQHF. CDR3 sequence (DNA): TGCAGTGCTAGGTTGGGCCAGCCCCAGCATTTT.

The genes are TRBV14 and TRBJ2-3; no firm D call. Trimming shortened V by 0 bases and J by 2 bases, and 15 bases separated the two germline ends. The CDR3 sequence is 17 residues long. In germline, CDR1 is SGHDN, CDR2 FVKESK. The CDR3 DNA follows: TGTGCCAGCAGCCAAGATTTGAGAACAGCCCCCACAGATACGCAGTATTTT. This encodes CASSQDLRTAPTDTQYF.

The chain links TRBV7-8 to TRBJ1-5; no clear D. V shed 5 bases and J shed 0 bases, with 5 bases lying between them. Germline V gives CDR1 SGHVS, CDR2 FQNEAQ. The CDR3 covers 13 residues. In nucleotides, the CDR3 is TGTGCCAGCAGCCCTAATAGCAATCAGCCCCAGCATTTT. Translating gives CASSPNSNQPQHF.

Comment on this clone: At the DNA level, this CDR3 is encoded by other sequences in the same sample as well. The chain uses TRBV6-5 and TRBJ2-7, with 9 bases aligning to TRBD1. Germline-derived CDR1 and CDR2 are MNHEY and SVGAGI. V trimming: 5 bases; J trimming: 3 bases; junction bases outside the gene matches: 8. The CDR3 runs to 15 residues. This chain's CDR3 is CASSPYRGLYYEQYF. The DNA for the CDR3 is TGTGCCAGCAGTCCCTACAGGGGGCTTTACTACGAGCAGTACTTC.

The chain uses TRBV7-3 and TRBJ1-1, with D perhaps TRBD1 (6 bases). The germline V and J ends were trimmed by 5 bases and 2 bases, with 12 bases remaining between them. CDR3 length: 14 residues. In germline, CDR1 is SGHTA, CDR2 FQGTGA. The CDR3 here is CASSKGHQNTEAFF. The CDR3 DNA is TGTGCCAGCAGCAAGGGACACCAAAACACTGAAGCTTTCTTT.

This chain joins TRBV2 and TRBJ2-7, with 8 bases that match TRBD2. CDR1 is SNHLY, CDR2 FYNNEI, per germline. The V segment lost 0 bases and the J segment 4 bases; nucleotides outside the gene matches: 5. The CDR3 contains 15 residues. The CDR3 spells CASSEAGTRRYEQYF. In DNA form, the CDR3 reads TGTGCCAGCAGTGAAGCGGGGACTAGAAGGTACGAGCAGTACTTC.

CDR3 coding DNA: TGTGCCAGCAGCCCTCCCGGACAGCTCTCTGGAAACACCATATATTTT. Translated, it gives CASSPPGQLSGNTIYF. This chain links TRBV11-2 with TRBJ1-3, with a tentative D call TRBD1 (6 bases). Germline assignment: CDR1 SGHAT and CDR2 FQNNGV. The CDR3 is 16 residues long. V shed 5 bases and J shed 0 bases, with 14 bases lying between them.